Following are 11 T cell receptor beta chains from one sample sequenced in a study of molecular identifiers for immune sequencing clone quantification. TCRdb re-called the PCR reads through MiXCR, storing one row per CDR3 protein. The table records roughly 320,000 distinct CDR3 sequences, roughly 24% of them present only once. Input material: naive CD8+ T cells from blood, with Jurkat cell RNA spiked in. Subset denoted: FACS-sorted CD8+CD4-CCR7+CD45RA+ naive T cells. The source of these receptors is a human donor in good health. Some libraries in this study had Jurkat cell RNA spiked in.

This clonotype was seen repeatedly, ten times or more. This chain links TRBV14 with TRBJ1-4, with D maybe TRBD1 (6 bases). Germline V CDR1 and CDR2: SGHDN, FVKESK. V was trimmed by 4 bases and J by 8 bases, leaving 20 bases between them. The CDR3 is 16 residues long. The DNA of the CDR3 is TGTGCCAGCAGCCGAGAGCGTGCCAGGGGTGGCGAAAAACTGTTTTTT. Protein: CASSRERARGGEKLFF.

At least ten counts were recorded for this clonotype. The chain links TRBV29-1 to TRBJ2-5; no reliable D call. Trimming took off 3 bases at V and 5 bases at J, with 10 bases between the two ends. Per the germline V gene, CDR1 is SQVTM and CDR2 is ANQGSEA. The CDR3 is 12 residues long. The CDR3 DNA is TGCAGCGTTGAGAGGATCGCGGAGACCCAGTACTTC. As protein: CSVERIAETQYF.

This clonotype came up a few times. The chain links TRBV4-3 to TRBJ1-1, with D uncertain. Trimming removed 7 bases from V and 6 bases from J, with 18 bases in between. The CDR3 consists of 14 residues. CDR1 and CDR2 (germline): LGHNA, YSLEER. The CDR3 DNA reads as TGCGCCAGCAAAAGAGACCTAAGCCGTTCTGAAGCTTTCTTT. This codes for CASKRDLSRSEAFF.

Ten or more counts support this clonotype. This rearrangement joins TRBV28 to TRBJ2-7, with 8 nucleotides matching TRBD1. Germline V gene data show CDR1 as MDHEN and CDR2 as SYDVKM. Unmatched junction bases numbered 12, after V lost 5 bases and J lost 9 bases. The length of the CDR3 is 14 residues. The chain's CDR3 is CASSPQGVGVGQYF. Written as DNA, the CDR3 is TGTGCCAGCAGTCCACAGGGGGTCGGGGTTGGGCAGTACTTC.

As for this clonotype: A single base separates this from a much larger clone, so it may be a read error. The CDR3 here is CSVQTLGDRGYAQYF. CDR3 DNA sequence: TGCAGCGTCCAAACCTTAGGGGACAGGGGGTACGCGCAGTACTTC. The rearrangement links TRBV29-1 to TRBJ2-7; TRBD1 agrees at 11 bases. The CDR3 sequence is 15 residues long. Germline V CDR1 and CDR2: SQVTM, ANQGSEA.

This clonotype was observed at least ten times. The chain has TRBV7-3 and TRBJ2-3; D remains unclear. Deletions cut 1 base from V and 5 bases from J, with 7 bases between. Germline CDR1 is SGHTA and CDR2 is FQGTGA. The CDR3 sequence is 13 residues long. The CDR3 nucleotides are TGTGCCAGCAGCTTAATACCGGGAGATACGCAGTATTTT. As protein: CASSLIPGDTQYF.

This clonotype was picked up many times. J is TRBJ2-3 and V is TRBV2; 7 nucleotides match TRBD1. Trimming at V came to 4 bases and at J to 3 bases, leaving 4 bases not matched to a gene. The V gene's germline CDR1 is SNHLY and CDR2 FYNNEI. This CDR3 is 14 amino acids long. The CDR3 protein is CASSVTGETDTQYF. The CDR3 DNA reads TGTGCCAGCAGTGTTACAGGGGAAACAGATACGCAGTATTTT.

The chain uses TRBV7-6 and TRBJ2-7, with 12 bases matching TRBD2. V lost 1 base to trimming and J lost 2 bases; unmatched junction nucleotides: 3. The length of the CDR3 is 16 residues. Germline loops: CDR1 SGHVS, CDR2 FNYEAQ. CDR3: CASSLETSGSAYEQYF. As DNA, the CDR3 is TGTGCCAGCAGCTTAGAGACTAGCGGGAGTGCCTACGAGCAGTACTTC.

This clonotype was recorded many times. The rearrangement joins TRBV5-1 to TRBJ2-3, with TRBD2 matching 8 bases. The CDR3 runs to 16 residues. The V segment lost 2 bases and the J segment 4 bases; nucleotides outside the gene matches: 9. From germline, CDR1 is SGHRS and CDR2 YFSETQ. In DNA, the CDR3 is TGCGCCAGCAGCTTCGTCGGGGGGGCGGTATCAGATACGCAGTATTTT. Residues: CASSFVGGAVSDTQYF.

This clonotype was found many times. The chain has TRBV7-9 and TRBJ1-1; D call uncertain. The CDR3 runs 14 residues. CDR1 is SEHNR and CDR2 is FQNEAQ in the germline V gene (reference sequence). Trimming took 5 bases from V and 7 from J, leaving 17 bases between them. CDR3: CASSERTEAVEAFF. The CDR3 nucleotides are TGTGCCAGCAGCGAAAGGACGGAGGCGGTTGAAGCTTTCTTT.

Notes on this clonotype: This could be a read error, since a much larger clone is one nucleotide away. The CDR3 does not end in the conserved phenylalanine or tryptophan, so this is likely a read error. The chain uses TRBV29-1 and TRBJ2-2; 7 nucleotides match TRBD1. There are 12 residues in the CDR3. Germline-derived CDR1 and CDR2 are SQVTM and ANQGSEA. V trimming: 6 bases; J trimming: 3 bases; junction bases outside the gene matches: 1. The chain's CDR3 is CSVTGDTGELFI. Written as DNA, the CDR3 is TGCAGCGTAACAGGGGACACCGGGGAGCTGTTTATT.